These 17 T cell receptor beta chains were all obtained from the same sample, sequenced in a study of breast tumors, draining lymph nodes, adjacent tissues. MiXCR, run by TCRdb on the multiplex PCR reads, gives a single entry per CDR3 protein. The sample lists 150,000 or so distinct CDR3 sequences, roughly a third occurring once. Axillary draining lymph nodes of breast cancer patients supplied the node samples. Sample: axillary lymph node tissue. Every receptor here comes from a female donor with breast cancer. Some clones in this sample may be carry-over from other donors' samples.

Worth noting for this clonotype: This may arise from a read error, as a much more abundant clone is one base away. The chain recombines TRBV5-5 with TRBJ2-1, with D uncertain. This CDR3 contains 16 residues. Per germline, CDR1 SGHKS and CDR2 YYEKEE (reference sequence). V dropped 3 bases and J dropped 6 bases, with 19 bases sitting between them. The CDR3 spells CASSSRPATTTNEQFF. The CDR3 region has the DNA TGTGCCAGCAGCTCCCGACCCGCGACCACAACCAATGAGCAGTTCTTC.

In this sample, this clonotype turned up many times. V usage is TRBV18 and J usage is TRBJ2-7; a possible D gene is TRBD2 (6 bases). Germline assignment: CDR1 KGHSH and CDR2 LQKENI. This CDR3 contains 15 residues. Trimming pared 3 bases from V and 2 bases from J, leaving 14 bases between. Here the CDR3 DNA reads TGTGCCAGCTCACCTCTTGGGGGGTCCCCCTACGAGCAGTACTTC. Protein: CASSPLGGSPYEQYF.

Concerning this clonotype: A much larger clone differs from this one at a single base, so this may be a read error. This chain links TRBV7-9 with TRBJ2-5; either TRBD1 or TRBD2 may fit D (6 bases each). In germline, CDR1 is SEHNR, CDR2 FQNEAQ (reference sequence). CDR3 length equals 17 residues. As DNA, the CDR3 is TGTGCCAGCAGCCAACCGTCCGGGGGCCAAAGGGGAGAGCCCCAGTACTTC. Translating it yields CASSQPSGGQRGEPQYF.

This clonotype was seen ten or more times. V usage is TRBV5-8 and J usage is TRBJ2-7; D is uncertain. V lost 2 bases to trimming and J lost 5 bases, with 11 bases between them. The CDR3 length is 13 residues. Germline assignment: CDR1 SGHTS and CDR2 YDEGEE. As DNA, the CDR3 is TGTGCCAGCAGCTTCTCCCGTATCCACGAGCAGTACTTC. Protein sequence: CASSFSRIHEQYF.

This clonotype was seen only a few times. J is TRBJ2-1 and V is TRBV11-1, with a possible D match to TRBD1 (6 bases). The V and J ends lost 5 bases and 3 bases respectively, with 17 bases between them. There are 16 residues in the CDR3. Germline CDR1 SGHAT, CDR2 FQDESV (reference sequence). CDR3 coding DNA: TGTGCCAGCAGCCCGAGATCAGGGGTAGGCTACAATGAGCAGTTCTTC. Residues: CASSPRSGVGYNEQFF.

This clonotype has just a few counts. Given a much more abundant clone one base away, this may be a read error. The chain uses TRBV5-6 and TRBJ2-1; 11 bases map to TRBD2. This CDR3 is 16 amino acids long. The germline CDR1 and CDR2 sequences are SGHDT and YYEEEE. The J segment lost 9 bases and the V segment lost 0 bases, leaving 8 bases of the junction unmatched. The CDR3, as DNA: TGTGCCAGCAGCTTGGTGGAGCGACTAGCGGGGTCTGAGCAGTTCTTC. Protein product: CASSLVERLAGSEQFF.

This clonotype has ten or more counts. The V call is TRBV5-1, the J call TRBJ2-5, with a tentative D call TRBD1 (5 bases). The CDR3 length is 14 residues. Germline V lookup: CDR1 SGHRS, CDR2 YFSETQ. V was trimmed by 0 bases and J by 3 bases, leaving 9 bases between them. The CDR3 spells CASSLARAEETQYF. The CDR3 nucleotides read TGCGCCAGCAGCTTGGCCAGGGCCGAAGAGACCCAGTACTTC.

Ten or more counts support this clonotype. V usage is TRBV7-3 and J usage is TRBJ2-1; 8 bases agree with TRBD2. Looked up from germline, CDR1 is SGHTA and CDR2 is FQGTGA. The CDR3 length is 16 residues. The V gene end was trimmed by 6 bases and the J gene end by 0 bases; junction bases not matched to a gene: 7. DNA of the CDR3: TGTGCCAGCAGGGTAGCGGGATCAAGCTCCTACAATGAGCAGTTCTTC. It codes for CASRVAGSSSYNEQFF.

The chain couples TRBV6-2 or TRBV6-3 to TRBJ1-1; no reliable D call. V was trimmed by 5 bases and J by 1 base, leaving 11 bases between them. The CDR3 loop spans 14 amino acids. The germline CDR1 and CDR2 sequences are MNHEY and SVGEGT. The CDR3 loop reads CASSGSLGNTEAFF. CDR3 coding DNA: TGTGCCAGCAGTGGAAGTTTGGGGAACACTGAAGCTTTCTTT.

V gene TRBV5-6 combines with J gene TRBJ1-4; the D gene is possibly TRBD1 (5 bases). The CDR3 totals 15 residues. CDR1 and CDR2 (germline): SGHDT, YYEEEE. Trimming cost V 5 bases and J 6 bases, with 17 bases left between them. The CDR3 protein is CASSFRVGTDEKLFF. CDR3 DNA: TGTGCCAGCAGTTTCCGGGTGGGGACTGATGAAAAACTGTTTTTT.

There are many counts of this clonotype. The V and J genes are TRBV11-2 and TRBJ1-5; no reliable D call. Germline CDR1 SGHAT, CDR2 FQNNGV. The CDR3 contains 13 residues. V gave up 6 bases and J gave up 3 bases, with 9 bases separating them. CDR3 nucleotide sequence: TGTGCCAGCAGTGGCGCCTACAATCAGCCCCAGCATTTT. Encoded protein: CASSGAYNQPQHF.

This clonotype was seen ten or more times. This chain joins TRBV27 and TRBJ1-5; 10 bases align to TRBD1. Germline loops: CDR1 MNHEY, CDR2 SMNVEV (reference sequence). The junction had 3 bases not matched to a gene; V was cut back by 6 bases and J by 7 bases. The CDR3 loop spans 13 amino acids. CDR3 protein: CASRTGGGQPQHF. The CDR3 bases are TGTGCCAGCAGGACAGGGGGCGGGCAGCCCCAGCATTTT.

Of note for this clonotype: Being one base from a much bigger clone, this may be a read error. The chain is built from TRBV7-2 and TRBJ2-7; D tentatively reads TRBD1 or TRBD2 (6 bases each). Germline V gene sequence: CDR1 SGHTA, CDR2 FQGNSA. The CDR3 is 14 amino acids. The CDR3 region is CTGSGGTTAYEQYF. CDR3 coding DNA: TGTACCGGCAGCGGAGGGACAACAGCCTACGAGCAGTACTTC.

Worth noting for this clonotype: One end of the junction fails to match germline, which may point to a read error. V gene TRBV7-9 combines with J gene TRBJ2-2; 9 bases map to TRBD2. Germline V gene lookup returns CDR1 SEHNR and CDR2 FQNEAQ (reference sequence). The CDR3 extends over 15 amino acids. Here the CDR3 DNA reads TGTACCACGGGACTAGCAGGAGAGCGAACCGGGGAGCCGTTTTTT. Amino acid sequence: CTTGLAGERTGEPFF.

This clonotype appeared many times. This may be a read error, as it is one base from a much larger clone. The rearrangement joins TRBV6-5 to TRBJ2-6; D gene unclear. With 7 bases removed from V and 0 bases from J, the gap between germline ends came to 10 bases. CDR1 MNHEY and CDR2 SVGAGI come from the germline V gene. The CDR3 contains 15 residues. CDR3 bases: TGTGCCAGCAACCACGGAGCCTCTGGGGCCAACGTCCTGACTTTC. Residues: CASNHGASGANVLTF.

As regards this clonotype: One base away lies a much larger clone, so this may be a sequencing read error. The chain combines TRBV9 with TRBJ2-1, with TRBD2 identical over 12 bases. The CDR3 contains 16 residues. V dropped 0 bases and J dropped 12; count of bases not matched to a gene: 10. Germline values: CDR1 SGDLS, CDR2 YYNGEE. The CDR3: CASSVGRLAGGVAQFF. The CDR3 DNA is TGTGCCAGCAGCGTAGGGAGGCTAGCGGGAGGGGTTGCGCAGTTCTTC.

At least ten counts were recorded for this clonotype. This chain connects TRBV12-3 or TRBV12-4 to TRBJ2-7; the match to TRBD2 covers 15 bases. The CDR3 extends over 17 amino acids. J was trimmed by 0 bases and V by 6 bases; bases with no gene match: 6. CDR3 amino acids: CASSRTSGRDDSYEQYF. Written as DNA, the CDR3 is TGTGCCAGCAGCCGGACTAGCGGGAGGGACGACTCCTACGAGCAGTACTTC.